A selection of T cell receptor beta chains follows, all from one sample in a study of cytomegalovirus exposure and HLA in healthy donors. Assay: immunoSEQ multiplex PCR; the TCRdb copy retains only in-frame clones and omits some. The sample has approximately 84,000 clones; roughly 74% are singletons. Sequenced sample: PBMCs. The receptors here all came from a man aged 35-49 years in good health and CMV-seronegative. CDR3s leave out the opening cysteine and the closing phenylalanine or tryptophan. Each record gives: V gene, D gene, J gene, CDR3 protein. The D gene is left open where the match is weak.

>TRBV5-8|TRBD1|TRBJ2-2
ASSATGVTGELF
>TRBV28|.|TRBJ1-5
ASRPPRTGNQPQH
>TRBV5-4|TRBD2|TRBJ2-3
ASSRGTSGLDTQY
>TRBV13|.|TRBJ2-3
ASSIGGTDTQY
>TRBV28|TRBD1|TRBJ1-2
ASSWGQGGYGYT
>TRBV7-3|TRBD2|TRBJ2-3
ASSLRPPFAGVADTQY
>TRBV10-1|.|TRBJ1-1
ASSRRVGSGAF
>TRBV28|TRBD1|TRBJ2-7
ASSANRGYFYEQY
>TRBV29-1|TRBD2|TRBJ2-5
SVRTSAGETQY
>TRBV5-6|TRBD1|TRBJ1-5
ASSFFDRAGQPQH
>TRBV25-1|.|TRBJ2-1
ASSAQEGANRNEQF
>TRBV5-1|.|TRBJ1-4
ASSPYPGIEKLF
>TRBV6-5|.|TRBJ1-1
ASSYSGRGREAF
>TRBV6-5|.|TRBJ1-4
ASSLGGRGLEKLF
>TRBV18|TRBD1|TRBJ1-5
ASSLTTGHSNQPQH
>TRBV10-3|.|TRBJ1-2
AIRDSGYGYT
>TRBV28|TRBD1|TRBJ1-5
ASSGQGQPQH
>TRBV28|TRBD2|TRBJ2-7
ASSTLAGVHEQY
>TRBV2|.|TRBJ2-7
ASSVVVGSYEQY
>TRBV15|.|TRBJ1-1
ATSNAMNTEAF
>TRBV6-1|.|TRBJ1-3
ASSESTLFLSGNTIY
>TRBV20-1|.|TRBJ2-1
SATGPNEQF
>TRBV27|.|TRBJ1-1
ASSLVTGSKAEAF
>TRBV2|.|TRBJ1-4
ATAGTGGEKLF
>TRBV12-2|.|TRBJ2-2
ASRPGTSGSLSTGELF
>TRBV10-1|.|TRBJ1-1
ASSAGATEAF
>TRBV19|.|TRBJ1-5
ASSIGPGSNQPQH
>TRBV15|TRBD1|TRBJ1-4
ATSRAPGQGSEKLF
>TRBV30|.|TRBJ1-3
AWTEGGNTIY
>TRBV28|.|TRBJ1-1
ASSWGGYTEAF
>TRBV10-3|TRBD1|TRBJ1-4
AISERQGKNEKLF
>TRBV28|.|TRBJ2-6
ASRPISSGANVLT
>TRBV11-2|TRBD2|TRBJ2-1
ASSAGLAGVTEQF
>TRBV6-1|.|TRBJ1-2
ASSEARTTNYGYT
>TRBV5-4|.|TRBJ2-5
ASSKGGAGETQY
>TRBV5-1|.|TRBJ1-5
ASSLGGAGNQPQH
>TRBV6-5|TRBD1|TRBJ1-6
ASSLDRGGSPLH
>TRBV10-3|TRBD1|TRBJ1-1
AISRGQGYTEAF
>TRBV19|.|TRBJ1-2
ASTLGADGYT
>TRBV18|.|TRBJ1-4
ASSPDSINEKLF
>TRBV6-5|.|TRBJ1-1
ASNPLGGGGLGAF
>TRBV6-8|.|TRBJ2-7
ASNYGFGPSSYEQY
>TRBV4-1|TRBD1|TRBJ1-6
ASSHGDRTYSPLH
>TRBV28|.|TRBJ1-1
ASSFGGKYTEAF